This is a list of T cell receptor beta chains from one sample in a study of cytomegalovirus exposure and HLA in healthy donors. The data were produced by immunoSEQ multiplex PCR, yet TCRdb's version contains in-frame clones alone and is incomplete. The data contain some 180,000 clones, roughly nine tenths of them singletons. Sample: PBMCs. The source is a girl under three years old in good health and CMV-seronegative. CDR3s include the opening cysteine and the closing phenylalanine or tryptophan. Each record gives: V gene, D gene, clone size, J gene, CDR3 DNA, CDR3 protein. A D gene is named only where the DNA matches it firmly. Clone size is shown for a subset of rows, as once, few, many or a class of expanded clone.

>TRBV12-1|.|few|TRBJ2-7
TGTGCCAGCAGCTTTGCTAGCGGGAGGGCCTACGAGCAGTACTTC
CASSFASGRAYEQYF
>TRBV21-1|.|.|TRBJ2-7
TGTGCCAGCAGCAAAGCCCGACGACAGGGGCCTAACTACGAGCAGTACTTC
CASSKARRQGPNYEQYF
>TRBV29-1|.|few|TRBJ1-2
TGCAGCGTTGAAGTGGACAATTATAACTATGGCTACACCTTC
CSVEVDNYNYGYTF
>TRBV2|.|.|TRBJ2-7
TGTGCCAGCAGAAGGGACACGGGCTACGAGCAGTACTTC
CASRRDTGYEQYF
>TRBV7-8|TRBD1|.|TRBJ2-5
TGTGCCAGCAGCGCCACAGGAGGCAGGGGGGAGACCCAGTACTTC
CASSATGGRGETQYF
>TRBV5-5|TRBD1|.|TRBJ1-6
TGTGCCAGCAGCTTTCGGTCTGGGACAGGGGAGTCACCCCTCCACTTT
CASSFRSGTGESPLHF
>TRBV30|TRBD1|.|TRBJ1-2
TGTGCCTGGAGGGGACAGGGGGCGGGCTATGGCTACACCTTC
CAWRGQGAGYGYTF
>TRBV5-6|.|.|TRBJ2-7
TGTGCCGGCAGCTTAACCGGGACATATTACTACGAGCAGTACTTC
CAGSLTGTYYYEQYF
>TRBV7-9|.|.|TRBJ2-7
TGTGCCAGCAGTCCCCTGGGCTATGGCTACGAGCAGTACTTC
CASSPLGYGYEQYF
>TRBV30|.|.|TRBJ1-1
TGTGCCTGGAAAGGGGCGAACACTGAAGCTTTCTTT
CAWKGANTEAFF
>TRBV5-6|TRBD1|.|TRBJ1-4
TGTGCCAGCAGCCCCGGACAGGCCATCTATGAAAAACTGTTTTTT
CASSPGQAIYEKLFF
>TRBV2|.|once|TRBJ2-5
TGTGCCAGCATTGAAACGGGAGCGGAGACCCAGTACTTC
CASIETGAETQYF
>TRBV18|.|once|TRBJ1-6
TGTGCCAGCTCACCGTTTGACATATGGGATTCACCCCTCCACTTT
CASSPFDIWDSPLHF
>TRBV30|TRBD1|.|TRBJ1-6
TGTGCCTGGAGTGCAGGACAGGACCCTCGATTTTATAATTCACCCCTCCACTTT
CAWSAGQDPRFYNSPLHF
>TRBV5-1|TRBD2|.|TRBJ2-1
TGCGCCAGCAGCTTACTATCCGGGACTAGCGCGGACAGTGAGCAGTTCTTC
CASSLLSGTSADSEQFF